These 25 T cell receptor beta chains originate from one sample sequenced in a study of monozygotic twins with inflammatory bowel disease. TCRdb derives one entry per CDR3 protein from the 5' RACE reads, leaving out DNA. Recorded for this sample: 300,000 to 450,000 distinct CDR3 sequences. Sequenced sample: blood. Source of these receptors: a human donor with ulcerative colitis or Crohn's disease, or a healthy co-twin of an affected twin (not recorded which).

J is TRBJ2-3 and V is TRBV7-6. The CDR3 runs 16 residues. Germline CDR1 reads SGHVS; CDR2 reads FNYEAQ. CDR3 sequence: CASSLVLAGGTDTQYF. The full variable domain, completed using reference TRBV7-6 and TRBJ2-3, is GAGVSQSPRYKVTKRGQDVALRCDPISGHVSLYWYRQALGQGPEFLTYFNYEAQQDKSGLPNDRFSAERPEGSISTLTIQRTEQRDSAMYRCASSLVLAGGTDTQYFGPGTRLTVL.

The genes are TRBV20-1 and TRBJ1-1; TCRdb proposes TRBD1, but this gene call is untestable without DNA. The germline CDR1 and CDR2 sequences are DFQATT and SNEGSKA (reference sequence). The length of the CDR3 is 16 residues. This CDR3 is CSATSGQTWMNREAFF.

The chain recombines TRBV20-1 with TRBJ2-7; without DNA, the TCRdb call of TRBD1 cannot be checked. The germline V gene encodes CDR1 DFQATT and CDR2 SNEGSKA (reference sequence). This CDR3 has 17 residues. The CDR3: CSARDEWRRAAAYEQYF.

This chain connects TRBV20-1 to TRBJ2-7; absent DNA, TCRdb's TRBD1 call cannot be checked. From germline, CDR1 is DFQATT and CDR2 SNEGSKA (reference sequence). This CDR3 has 14 amino acids. The CDR3 sequence is CSAATGPPSYEQYF.

The chain has TRBV5-1 and TRBJ2-1; without DNA, the TCRdb call of TRBD1 cannot be checked. CDR1 is SGHRS and CDR2 is YFSETQ in the germline V gene. The CDR3 consists of 15 residues. CDR3 sequence: CASSLLGQGYNEQFF.

The chain couples TRBV25-1 to TRBJ1-2; TCRdb reports TRBD1, a call that lacks DNA to check it against. This CDR3 has 16 residues. Germline CDR1 is MGHDK and CDR2 is SYGVNS. CDR3 region: CASSDPGGQGNYGYTF.

V and J are TRBV5-1 and TRBJ2-7. Germline CDR1 reads SGHRS; CDR2 reads YFSETQ. The CDR3 covers 11 residues. The CDR3 sequence is CASSQADEQYF.

This chain joins TRBV7-9 and TRBJ2-3; the TRBD2 assignment by TCRdb is unverifiable without DNA. Germline V gene data show CDR1 as SEHNR and CDR2 as FQNEAQ (reference sequence). This CDR3 region has 17 residues. The CDR3 sequence: CASSSPSGGGASDTQYF.

V gene TRBV20-1 combines with J gene TRBJ2-1; TCRdb proposes TRBD1, but this gene call is untestable without DNA. There are 16 residues in the CDR3. Germline CDR1 DFQATT, CDR2 SNEGSKA (reference sequence). The CDR3: CSAKSSGGRKRNEQFF.

The J gene is TRBJ1-1, the V gene TRBV12-3 or TRBV12-4. This CDR3 comprises 15 residues. This CDR3 reads CASSFGEIVVTEAFF.

The chain combines TRBV10-3 with TRBJ2-3; TCRdb's D call, TRBD1, is unchecked because there is no DNA. Germline V lookup: CDR1 ENHRY, CDR2 SYGVKD. This CDR3 has 15 residues. The CDR3 is CAISELQGAPDTQYF.

The chain employs TRBV29-1 and TRBJ1-4; TCRdb outputs TRBD1, but without DNA this stays unchecked. The CDR3 has 14 residues. Germline lookup yields CDR1 SQVTM and CDR2 ANQGSEA. CDR3 region: CSVTMGGLNEKLFF.

The chain recombines TRBV15 with TRBJ2-3; TCRdb calls TRBD2, which cannot be checked without DNA. This CDR3 is built from 12 residues. Germline CDR1 LNHNV, CDR2 YYDKDF (reference sequence). This CDR3 reads CATSRDRGSPYF.

V and J are TRBV4-3 and TRBJ2-5; TCRdb returns TRBD2, unconfirmable since there is no DNA. Looked up from germline, CDR1 is LGHNA and CDR2 is YSLEER. The CDR3 is 13 residues long. Here the CDR3 reads CASSQGGFGGQYF.

The chain recombines TRBV18 with TRBJ2-1. The CDR3 is 15 residues long. Germline-derived CDR1 and CDR2 are KGHSH and LQKENI. The CDR3 region is CASSPQISSYNEQFF.

The chain joins TRBV5-1 to TRBJ2-1; as DNA is missing, the TRBD2 call by TCRdb cannot be tested. The CDR3 totals 17 residues. CDR1 SGHRS and CDR2 YFSETQ come from the germline V gene. The CDR3: CASSRTPGTSGAYEQFF. Full variable domain (missing parts from reference TRBV5-1 and TRBJ2-1): KAGVTQTPRYLIKTRGQQVTLSCSPISGHRSVSWYQQTPGQGLQFLFEYFSETQRNKGNFPGRFSGRQFSNSRSEMNVSTLELGDSALYLCASSRTPGTSGAYEQFFGPGTRLTVL.

The chain uses TRBV4-2 and TRBJ2-7; TCRdb's D call, TRBD1, is unchecked because there is no DNA. In germline, CDR1 is LGHNA, CDR2 YNFKEQ. The CDR3 length is 15 residues. CDR3 region: CASSQEVGGTYEQYF.

J is TRBJ1-1 and V is TRBV5-1; TCRdb calls TRBD1, which cannot be checked without DNA. The CDR3 loop spans 12 amino acids. Germline-derived CDR1 and CDR2 are SGHRS and YFSETQ. The CDR3 reads CASSLPTVEAFF.

The genes are TRBV12-3 or TRBV12-4 and TRBJ2-6; there is no DNA to check the TCRdb D call of TRBD1. This CDR3 is built from 17 residues. CDR3 amino acids: CASSPGQGAVGANVLTF.

The V and J genes are TRBV4-1 and TRBJ1-5; TCRdb picks TRBD1, but there is no DNA to check that call. The CDR3 consists of 15 residues. CDR1 and CDR2 from the germline V gene are MGHRA and YSYEKL. The CDR3 region is CASSLDRGANQPQHF.

The chain combines TRBV4-1 with TRBJ2-5. Per the germline V gene, CDR1 is MGHRA and CDR2 is YSYEKL. CDR3 length: 14 residues. CDR3: CASSQDGYQETQYF.

The chain links TRBV12-3 or TRBV12-4 to TRBJ2-7. The CDR3 runs to 14 residues. The CDR3 spells CASSLNSNPYEQYF.

The chain combines TRBV6-5 with TRBJ2-3; the D gene TCRdb calls, TRBD2, cannot be checked with no DNA. This CDR3 contains 14 residues. CDR1 is MNHEY, CDR2 SVGAGI, per germline. The chain's CDR3 is CASSLKRGTDTQYF.

This chain uses TRBV6-2 or TRBV6-3 with TRBJ2-7. This CDR3 has 12 amino acids. The germline V gene has CDR1 MNHEY and CDR2 SVGEGT. The CDR3 sequence: CASTTGAYEQYF.

V is TRBV29-1 and J is TRBJ2-3. This CDR3 has 12 residues. Per the germline V gene, CDR1 is SQVTM and CDR2 is ANQGSEA. The chain's CDR3 is CSVETMGDTQYF.